The next 25 T cell receptor beta chains were all read from a single sample in a study of T cell responses to AZD1222 COVID-19 vaccine. TCRdb keeps only in-frame clones here, not all; method: immunoSEQ multiplex PCR. The repertoire holds approximately 30,000 clones, with roughly 74% as singletons. Material: peripheral blood, obtained 28 days after the second AZD1222 dose. These receptors all stem from an adult who received the AZD1222 COVID-19 vaccine.

V gene TRBV28 combines with J gene TRBJ1-2; the D gene is possibly TRBD1 (5 bases). V lost 2 bases, J lost 0 bases, and 13 bases lay in between. Germline V gene lookup returns CDR1 MDHEN and CDR2 SYDVKM. The CDR3 extends over 16 amino acids. The CDR3 DNA reads as TGTGCCAGCAGTTTAAGCACAGGAGGAGCTAACTATGGCTACACCTTC. Amino acids: CASSLSTGGANYGYTF.

This clone has only a few counts. The CDR3 protein is CASSRDYRYEQYF. The DNA of the CDR3 is TGTGCCAGCAGCCGCGACTACCGGTACGAGCAGTACTTC. This rearrangement joins TRBV11-2 to TRBJ2-7, with D possibly being TRBD2 (5 bases). The CDR3 covers 13 residues. Germline CDR1 reads SGHAT; CDR2 reads FQNNGV. Trimming removed 5 bases from V and 4 bases from J, with 12 bases in between.

The rearrangement links TRBV7-2 to TRBJ2-5; D is perhaps TRBD2 (7 bases). The CDR3 totals 12 residues. Per the germline V gene, CDR1 is SGHTA and CDR2 is FQGNSA. V was clipped by 6 bases and J by 4 bases, with 9 bases between them. CDR3 bases: TGTGCCAGCAGAGGGGGGGGAGAGACCCAGTACTTC. It yields the protein CASRGGGETQYF. Together with reference TRBV7-2 and TRBJ2-5, the CDR3 gives the full variable domain: GAGVSQSPSNKVTEKGKDVELRCDPISGHTALYWYRQSLGQGLEFLIYFQGNSAPDKSGLPSDRFSAERTGGSVSTLTIQRTQQEDSAVYLCASRGGGETQYFGPGTRLLVL.

V is TRBV9 and J is TRBJ2-2; D is undetermined. This CDR3 is built from 15 residues. Germline V gene lookup returns CDR1 SGDLS and CDR2 YYNGEE. V was shortened by 1 base and J by 6 bases, with 13 bases between the two germline ends. The CDR3: CASSVPPSYAGELFF. For the CDR3, the DNA is TGTGCCAGCAGCGTACCACCCTCATACGCCGGGGAGCTGTTTTTT.

The chain recombines TRBV19 with TRBJ2-1; D not resolved. The V and J ends lost 2 bases and 0 bases respectively, with 11 bases between them. The germline V gene encodes CDR1 LNHDA and CDR2 SQIVND (reference sequence). This CDR3 has 16 amino acids. The CDR3 DNA reads as TGTGCCAGTAGTATAATGAGCCGAAGCTCCTACAATGAGCAGTTCTTC. Translated, it gives CASSIMSRSSYNEQFF.

The V and J genes are TRBV2 and TRBJ2-5; 7 bases line up with TRBD1. J lost 1 base, V lost 6 bases, and 5 bases had no gene match. CDR3 length equals 14 residues. The germline V gene encodes CDR1 SNHLY and CDR2 FYNNEI. CDR3 DNA: TGTGCCAGCAGGGACAGGCAATTCCAAGAGACCCAGTACTTC. Amino acids: CASRDRQFQETQYF.

The chain couples TRBV19 to TRBJ2-7; the match to TRBD1 covers 11 bases. In germline, CDR1 is LNHDA, CDR2 SQIVND (reference sequence). The CDR3 sequence is 13 residues long. The ends lost 9 bases at V and 6 bases at J; junction bases unmatched: 7. CDR3 protein: CASTGQGASEQYF. CDR3 nucleotide sequence: TGTGCCAGCACAGGACAGGGGGCGTCCGAGCAGTACTTC.

This chain joins TRBV5-5 and TRBJ2-7; possibly TRBD2 for D (5 bases). Germline V CDR1 and CDR2: SGHKS, YYEKEE (reference sequence). V lost 0 bases and J lost 4, with 8 bases in between. This CDR3 has 13 residues. In DNA, the CDR3 is TGTGCCAGCAGCTTGGTGGACTCTTACGAGCAGTACTTC. This codes for CASSLVDSYEQYF.

The chain uses TRBV5-1 and TRBJ1-1; no reliable D call. V dropped 4 bases and J dropped 1 base, with 14 bases sitting between them. Germline values: CDR1 SGHRS, CDR2 YFSETQ. CDR3 length: 15 amino acids. The CDR3 spells CASSLIGRSNTEAFF. DNA for the CDR3: TGCGCCAGCAGCCTTATAGGGAGATCGAACACTGAAGCTTTCTTT. Drawing the rest from reference TRBV5-1 and TRBJ1-1, the complete variable domain is KAGVTQTPRYLIKTRGQQVTLSCSPISGHRSVSWYQQTPGQGLQFLFEYFSETQRNKGNFPGRFSGRQFSNSRSEMNVSTLELGDSALYLCASSLIGRSNTEAFFGQGTRLTVV.

The chain combines TRBV1 with TRBJ1-3. TRBV1 constitutes a pseudogene. CDR3 size: 17 residues. CDR3 bases: TGCACCAGCAGCCAAGATTCCCCCCGGGGACCTGGAAACACCATATATTTT. The encoded protein is CTSSQDSPRGPGNTIYF.

This sequence joins TRBV24-1 and TRBJ1-3, with TRBD1 identical over 8 bases. CDR1 and CDR2 from the germline V gene are KGHDR and SFDVKD. The J segment lost 0 bases and the V segment lost 7 bases, leaving 4 bases of the junction unmatched. The CDR3 runs 15 residues. CDR3 DNA: TGTGCCACCAGCTCAGACAGGGGCTCTGGAAACACCATATATTTT. It translates to CATSSDRGSGNTIYF.

This chain links TRBV28 with TRBJ1-1; possible D gene TRBD1, 6 bases. Germline V gene sequence: CDR1 MDHEN, CDR2 SYDVKM. V lost 8 bases to trimming and J lost 1 base, with 14 bases between them. This CDR3 is built from 14 residues. DNA of the CDR3: TGTGCCAGCCTCGAGGGGGGGAAGAACACTGAAGCTTTCTTT. Translation gives CASLEGGKNTEAFF. Filled out from reference TRBV28 and TRBJ1-1, the complete variable domain reads DVKVTQSSRYLVKRTGEKVFLECVQDMDHENMFWYRQDPGLGLRLIYFSYDVKMKEKGDIPEGYSVSREKKERFSLILESASTNQTSMYLCASLEGGKNTEAFFGQGTRLTVV.

In DNA form, the CDR3 reads TGTGCCAGCAGCACTCAAAACACCATATATTTT. It is translated as CASSTQNTIYF. The chain couples TRBV9 to TRBJ1-3; D not resolved. Germline assignment: CDR1 SGDLS and CDR2 YYNGEE. The CDR3 length is 11 residues. The V and J ends lost 4 bases and 6 bases respectively, with 5 bases between them.

This chain joins TRBV5-1 and TRBJ1-4; 7 nucleotides match TRBD1. Per the germline V gene, CDR1 is SGHRS and CDR2 is YFSETQ. The CDR3 is made up of 14 amino acids. V shed 4 bases and J 4 bases; nucleotides not matched to a gene: 4. This chain's CDR3 is CASSTGTDNEKLFF. CDR3 DNA: TGCGCCAGCAGCACCGGGACAGATAATGAAAAACTGTTTTTT.

This chain joins TRBV27 and TRBJ1-1; D gene unclear. Trimming removed 5 bases from V and 1 base from J, with 8 bases in between. Germline loops: CDR1 MNHEY, CDR2 SMNVEV (reference sequence). The CDR3 has 13 amino acids. The chain's CDR3 is CASSTWGNTEAFF. The CDR3 region has the DNA TGTGCCAGCAGTACTTGGGGGAACACTGAAGCTTTCTTT.

This clone was picked up one time. The DNA for the CDR3 is TGTGCCAGCTCGCCTTCGGGGGGAATAAAGTCAAGCACAGATACGCAGTATTTT. Amino acids: CASSPSGGIKSSTDTQYF. The J gene is TRBJ2-3, the V gene TRBV18; 7 nucleotides line up with TRBD2. Germline CDR1 KGHSH, CDR2 LQKENI. The junction had 15 bases not matched to a gene; V was cut back by 6 bases and J by 0 bases. The CDR3 totals 18 residues.

This rearrangement joins TRBV25-1 to TRBJ2-5; the D gene is possibly TRBD1 (6 bases). The germline V gene has CDR1 MGHDK and CDR2 SYGVNS. This CDR3 comprises 13 residues. Trimming stripped 2 bases from V and 4 bases from J, with 8 bases between. CDR3 in DNA: TGTGCCAGCAGTGAACAGGGGCGAGAGACCCAGTACTTC. This translates into CASSEQGRETQYF.

This chain's CDR3 is CASSSRLAEDIDTQYF. In DNA form, the CDR3 reads TGCGCCAGCAGCTCCCGACTAGCGGAGGATATAGATACGCAGTATTTT. The V and J genes are TRBV5-1 and TRBJ2-3; the match to TRBD2 covers 9 bases. This CDR3 has 16 amino acids. Germline values: CDR1 SGHRS, CDR2 YFSETQ. V lost 3 bases and J lost 5; bases outside the gene matches: 10.

The rearrangement links TRBV4-2 to TRBJ2-3, with TRBD2 as a possible D gene (6 bases). Germline lookup yields CDR1 LGHNA and CDR2 YNFKEQ. Trimming removed 3 bases from V and 2 bases from J, with 9 bases in between. The CDR3 is made up of 14 amino acids. Written as DNA, the CDR3 is TGTGCCAGCAGCCAGGGACTTGTCACAGATACGCAGTATTTT. Encoded protein: CASSQGLVTDTQYF.

The chain recombines TRBV10-2 with TRBJ2-1; D gene uncertain. The ends were cut back, 8 bases at V and 6 bases at J, with 8 bases in the middle. CDR3 length: 11 amino acids. Looked up from germline, CDR1 is WSHSY and CDR2 is SAAADI. The CDR3 is CASGAINEQFF. CDR3 sequence (DNA): TGCGCCAGCGGAGCTATCAATGAGCAGTTCTTC.

The chain is built from TRBV29-1 and TRBJ1-2; D not resolved. Germline V gene sequence: CDR1 SQVTM, CDR2 ANQGSEA. The CDR3 has 11 amino acids. Deletions cut 6 bases from V and 8 bases from J, with 13 bases between. CDR3 loop: CSVSSGRGYTF. Here the CDR3 DNA reads TGCAGCGTCTCCTCCGGCCGGGGCTACACCTTC.

V and J are TRBV5-1 and TRBJ1-1, with D possibly TRBD1 on 6 matching bases. CDR1 is SGHRS and CDR2 is YFSETQ in the germline V gene. V shed 2 bases and J shed 6 bases, with 11 bases lying between them. The CDR3 is made up of 13 amino acids. CDR3 sequence: CASSLGQTAEAFF. CDR3 nucleotide sequence: TGCGCCAGCAGCTTAGGACAGACAGCTGAAGCTTTCTTT.

V gene TRBV24-1 combines with J gene TRBJ2-3, with D uncertain. Trimming took off 2 bases at V and 11 bases at J, with 19 bases between the two ends. The CDR3 length is 15 residues. Per germline, CDR1 KGHDR and CDR2 SFDVKD. CDR3 sequence reads: CATSDYGESSELQYF. The CDR3, as DNA: TGTGCCACCAGTGATTATGGGGAATCGAGCGAATTGCAGTATTTT.

This clone was observed once. V usage is TRBV13 and J usage is TRBJ2-3, with 11 bases matching TRBD2. This CDR3 has 16 residues. Germline loops: CDR1 PRHDT, CDR2 FYEKMQ (reference sequence). V gave up 7 bases and J gave up 2 bases; unmatched junction bases: 8. This chain's CDR3 is CASTQTSGANTDTQYF. The DNA for the CDR3 is TGTGCCAGCACCCAGACTAGCGGGGCCAACACAGATACGCAGTATTTT.

Only one count was recorded for this clone. This chain links TRBV29-1 with TRBJ2-5; 7 bases agree with TRBD1. This CDR3 has 15 amino acids. Germline values: CDR1 SQVTM, CDR2 ANQGSEA. V shed 7 bases, J shed 5 bases, and the junction held 16 bases outside the gene matches. The CDR3 sequence is CSGAIGTGEGETQYF. The CDR3, as DNA: TGCAGCGGGGCCATCGGAACAGGGGAAGGGGAGACCCAGTACTTC. Full variable domain (missing parts from reference TRBV29-1 and TRBJ2-5): SAVISQKPSRDICQRGTSLTIQCQVDSQVTMMFWYRQQPGQSLTLIATANQGSEATYESGFVIDKFPISRPNLTFSTLTVSNMSPEDSSIYLCSGAIGTGEGETQYFGPGTRLLVL.